These 27 T cell receptor beta chains came from one sample sequenced in a study of cytomegalovirus exposure and HLA in healthy donors. TCRdb's table, derived via immunoSEQ multiplex PCR, lists solely in-frame clones and lacks some. The sample holds some 120,000 clones, nearly 90% seen once. Material: PBMCs. Source of these receptors: a man aged 30 to 39 in good health and CMV-seronegative.

This chain connects TRBV18 to TRBJ1-6, with 7 bases aligning to TRBD1. CDR1 is KGHSH, CDR2 LQKENI, per germline. The CDR3 runs 15 residues. J was trimmed by 9 bases and V by 6 bases; bases with no gene match: 11. The CDR3 sequence is CASSPPTGRGSPLHF. CDR3 nucleotide sequence: TGTGCCAGCTCCCCCCCGACAGGGAGAGGTTCACCCCTCCACTTT.

Here the CDR3 DNA reads TGCGCCAGCAGCCAACGTAATTACAGGGGGAGCACTGAAGCTTTCTTT. As protein: CASSQRNYRGSTEAFF. The chain joins TRBV4-1 to TRBJ1-1, with 8 bases aligning to TRBD1. The CDR3 runs 16 residues. The V and J ends lost 2 bases and 4 bases, in that order; junction bases with no gene match: 9. Germline lookup yields CDR1 MGHRA and CDR2 YSYEKL.

Remarks on this clone: One end of the junction varies from germline; a read error may be responsible. This chain joins TRBV14 and TRBJ1-2, with 7 positions matching TRBD1. Looked up from germline, CDR1 is SGHDN and CDR2 is FVKESK. This CDR3 has 13 residues. CDR3 amino acids: CASSEDRAYGYTF. The CDR3 DNA reads as TGTGCCAGCAGCGAAGACAGGGCGTATGGCTACACCTTC.

The V call is TRBV4-1, the J call TRBJ1-1; no definite D call. The V and J ends lost 1 base and 0 bases respectively, with 12 bases between them. The CDR3 is 16 residues long. Germline lookup yields CDR1 MGHRA and CDR2 YSYEKL. This CDR3 is CASSQVVGPLNTEAFF. The CDR3 region has the DNA TGCGCCAGCAGCCAAGTTGTTGGGCCTCTGAACACTGAAGCTTTCTTT.

The rearrangement joins TRBV4-1 to TRBJ2-1; TRBD1 agrees at 11 bases. V lost 1 base, J lost 9 bases, and 11 bases stayed unmatched. CDR3 length equals 17 residues. Germline-derived CDR1 and CDR2 are MGHRA and YSYEKL. Written as DNA, the CDR3 is TGCGCCAGCAGCCAAGCAGGTGGACAGGGGGCGGCCAGTGAGCAGTTCTTC. It yields the protein CASSQAGGQGAASEQFF.

The chain combines TRBV15 with TRBJ1-5, with D possibly matching TRBD1 (6 bases). V was trimmed by 2 bases and J by 5 bases, leaving 10 bases between them. The germline V gene encodes CDR1 LNHNV and CDR2 YYDKDF (reference sequence). The CDR3 totals 14 residues. This CDR3 reads CATSRTGLHQPQHF. CDR3 nucleotides: TGTGCCACCAGCAGAACAGGGTTACATCAGCCCCAGCATTTT.

This rearrangement joins TRBV6-1 to TRBJ2-3; TRBD2 aligns across 14 bases. Germline trimming cut 4 bases from V and 4 bases from J; bases unmatched to any gene: 4. Germline V gives CDR1 MNHNS, CDR2 SASEGT. The CDR3 has 16 amino acids. The CDR3 coding sequence is TGTGCCAGCAGTGGTCCGGGACTAGCGGGGGCAGATACGCAGTATTTT. It encodes CASSGPGLAGADTQYF.

The genes are TRBV27 and TRBJ1-4, with 8 positions matching TRBD1. V trimming: 9 bases; J trimming: 4 bases; junction bases outside the gene matches: 10. CDR3 length: 15 residues. Germline V lookup: CDR1 MNHEY, CDR2 SMNVEV (reference sequence). CDR3 nucleotides: TGTGCCAGGTATATCCGGGACAGGCTTAATGAAAAACTGTTTTTT. Translation: CARYIRDRLNEKLFF.

This sequence joins TRBV18 and TRBJ2-2; TRBD2 matches 8 bases. Trimming at V came to 5 bases and at J to 0 bases, leaving 5 bases not matched to a gene. Germline assignment: CDR1 KGHSH and CDR2 LQKENI. The CDR3 has 16 residues. The CDR3 here is CASSRTSRSNTGELFF. The DNA for the CDR3 is TGTGCCAGCTCAAGGACTAGCAGATCGAACACCGGGGAGCTGTTTTTT.

The rearrangement links TRBV19 to TRBJ1-5; D ambiguous. V was pared by 7 bases and J by 1 base, with 8 bases between. The germline V gene encodes CDR1 LNHDA and CDR2 SQIVND (reference sequence). The CDR3 has 13 residues. The CDR3 coding sequence is TGTGCCAGTACCTTGACAAGCAATCAGCCCCAGCATTTT. The encoded protein is CASTLTSNQPQHF.

The chain carries TRBV19 and TRBJ2-7; the D gene is possibly TRBD1 (5 bases). The CDR3 totals 12 residues. Looked up from germline, CDR1 is LNHDA and CDR2 is SQIVND (reference sequence). Deletions cut 1 base from V and 5 bases from J, with 6 bases between. The CDR3 here is CASSIVGDEQYF. The CDR3 nucleotides read TGTGCCAGTAGTATAGTAGGGGACGAGCAGTACTTC.

This clone was observed once. The gene calls are TRBV5-6 and TRBJ2-5; a weak D match, TRBD1 (5 bases). The V gene lost 0 bases and the J gene lost 4 bases, with 7 bases spanning the gap. The CDR3 has 13 residues. The V gene's germline CDR1 is SGHDT and CDR2 YYEEEE. CDR3 region: CASSLGGGETQYF. The CDR3 DNA is TGTGCCAGCAGCTTGGGGGGCGGAGAGACCCAGTACTTC.

V gene TRBV6-5 combines with J gene TRBJ1-4, with D unresolved. V was shortened by 6 bases and J by 8 bases, with 19 bases between the two germline ends. The length of the CDR3 is 15 residues. From germline, CDR1 is MNHEY and CDR2 SVGAGI. CDR3 in amino acids: CASRSSGLWGEKLFF. In nucleotides, the CDR3 is TGTGCCAGCAGGTCCAGCGGCCTTTGGGGAGAAAAACTGTTTTTT.

This rearrangement joins TRBV18 to TRBJ2-2; 8 bases are shared with TRBD1. Unmatched junction bases numbered 4, after V lost 6 bases and J lost 1 base. This CDR3 contains 15 residues. Germline loops: CDR1 KGHSH, CDR2 LQKENI. The CDR3 loop is CASSRQGRNTGELFF. Written as DNA, the CDR3 is TGTGCCAGCTCGCGACAGGGGAGGAACACCGGGGAGCTGTTTTTT. Combining the CDR3 with reference TRBV18 and TRBJ2-2 gives the whole variable domain NAGVMQNPRHLVRRRGQEARLRCSPMKGHSHVYWYRQLPEEGLKFMVYLQKENIIDESGMPKERFSAEFPKEGPSILRIQQVVRGDSAAYFCASSRQGRNTGELFFGEGSRLTVL.

This chain joins TRBV5-4 and TRBJ1-4, with 8 nucleotides matching TRBD1. Germline V lookup: CDR1 SGHNT, CDR2 YYREEE (reference sequence). The ends lost 4 bases at V and 7 bases at J; junction bases unmatched: 6. The CDR3 length is 14 residues. The CDR3 spells CASSPGGLGEKLFF. CDR3 DNA sequence: TGTGCCAGCAGCCCAGGGGGCTTGGGTGAAAAACTGTTTTTT.

The rearrangement links TRBV7-9 to TRBJ2-7, with a weak D call TRBD2 (5 bases). In germline, CDR1 is SEHNR, CDR2 FQNEAQ (reference sequence). CDR3 length: 13 amino acids. The V end was cut by 5 bases, the J end by 3 bases, with 11 bases between. CDR3 in DNA: TGTGCCAGCAGCGTCCGGGATAACTACGAGCAGTACTTC. Translated, it gives CASSVRDNYEQYF.

This clone was detected only a few times. J is TRBJ1-3 and V is TRBV7-9; D is ambiguous. The germline gives CDR1 SEHNR, CDR2 FQNEAQ (reference sequence). The CDR3 is 16 amino acids. V lost 8 bases to trimming and J lost 0 bases, with 17 bases between them. CDR3 sequence (DNA): TGTGCCAGCTCACCGGTCGCGGCTTACTCTGGAAACACCATATATTTT. Protein sequence: CASSPVAAYSGNTIYF.

The chain joins TRBV6-5 to TRBJ1-2; 8 bases align to TRBD1. CDR3 length: 13 amino acids. Germline CDR1 is MNHEY and CDR2 is SVGAGI. Trimming took 5 bases from V and 7 from J; bases not matched to a gene: 6. This CDR3 reads CASSDRGLGGYTF. The CDR3 region has the DNA TGTGCCAGCAGTGACAGGGGTCTGGGTGGCTACACCTTC.

V gene TRBV19 combines with J gene TRBJ1-1; D unresolved. Germline V gene lookup returns CDR1 LNHDA and CDR2 SQIVND (reference sequence). V was trimmed by 1 base and J by 4 bases, leaving 4 bases between them. This CDR3 contains 12 residues. CDR3 residues: CASSIGLTEAFF. The CDR3 coding sequence is TGTGCCAGTAGTATAGGACTCACTGAAGCTTTCTTT.

J is TRBJ2-7 and V is TRBV27; possible D gene TRBD2, 6 bases. CDR1 and CDR2 from the germline V gene are MNHEY and SMNVEV (reference sequence). Trimming removed 3 bases at V and 5 bases at J, with 11 bases between. There are 13 residues in the CDR3. This CDR3 is CASSLTRFHEQYF. The CDR3 DNA reads TGTGCCAGCAGTTTGACTAGATTTCACGAGCAGTACTTC.

The chain links TRBV4-1 to TRBJ2-3; TRBD2 matches at 8 bases. The germline V gene has CDR1 MGHRA and CDR2 YSYEKL. The V and J ends lost 2 bases and 6 bases, in that order; junction bases with no gene match: 7. The CDR3 consists of 15 residues. CDR3 residues: CASSQPGTRGDTQYF. DNA for the CDR3: TGCGCCAGCAGCCAACCGGGGACTAGGGGGGATACGCAGTATTTT.

The chain combines TRBV5-6 with TRBJ1-5; D gene uncertain. CDR3 length: 15 residues. Germline V gene sequence: CDR1 SGHDT, CDR2 YYEEEE. Trimming cost V 6 bases and J 1 base, with 14 bases left between them. The DNA for the CDR3 is TGTGCCAGCACCCGTAGACGGGAGAGCAATCAGCCCCAGCATTTT. Its protein is CASTRRRESNQPQHF.

The rearrangement uses TRBV11-2 and TRBJ2-3; 14 bases are a match to TRBD2. Germline values: CDR1 SGHAT, CDR2 FQNNGV. This CDR3 has 18 residues. J was trimmed by 6 bases and V by 0 bases; bases with no gene match: 8. For the CDR3, the DNA is TGTGCCAGCAGCTTAGATCTCGGACTAGCGGGGGGTTGGGATACGCAGTATTTT. Translated, it gives CASSLDLGLAGGWDTQYF.

The V and J genes are TRBV28 and TRBJ2-7; TRBD2 matches at 7 bases. CDR1 MDHEN and CDR2 SYDVKM come from the germline V gene. V gave up 6 bases and J gave up 4 bases; unmatched junction bases: 12. CDR3 size: 15 residues. CDR3 bases: TGTGCCAGCAGACCTTCGGGAGCGGGAACTTACGAGCAGTACTTC. This encodes CASRPSGAGTYEQYF.

The chain combines TRBV6-5 with TRBJ2-3; 9 bases align to TRBD2. CDR3 length equals 16 residues. CDR1 is MNHEY and CDR2 is SVGAGI in the germline V gene. The junction had 6 bases not matched to a gene; V was cut back by 0 bases and J by 5 bases. DNA of the CDR3: TGTGCCAGCAGTTACTCGCCAGGCGGGGGGGTAGATACGCAGTATTTT. Translation gives CASSYSPGGGVDTQYF.

J is TRBJ2-1 and V is TRBV19; 9 bases map to TRBD2. The CDR3 contains 16 residues. Germline V lookup: CDR1 LNHDA, CDR2 SQIVND (reference sequence). The V segment lost 5 bases and the J segment 0 bases; nucleotides outside the gene matches: 5. The CDR3 loop is CASSLAGEASYNEQFF. For the CDR3, the DNA is TGTGCCAGTAGTTTAGCGGGGGAGGCCTCCTACAATGAGCAGTTCTTC.

The gene calls are TRBV4-1 and TRBJ2-5; maybe TRBD1 (6 bases). CDR1 is MGHRA, CDR2 YSYEKL, per germline. V was pared by 0 bases and J by 1 base, with 9 bases between. This CDR3 has 15 residues. The CDR3: CASSQEGHPQETQYF. For the CDR3, the DNA is TGCGCCAGCAGCCAAGAGGGACATCCCCAAGAGACCCAGTACTTC.